The sequence of this T cell receptor beta chain was determined in a study of identical twins listed by TCRdb under 2016. With respect to the entire study: The study deep-sequenced TCR alpha and beta repertoires from monozygotic twins, unrelated adults of various ages and cord blood to test whether fetal clonotypes persist. To rule out contamination, the twin experiments were replicated at different times with different library preparation protocols. What the study reported, not specific to this receptor: Because the same donors could not be followed over many years, conclusions were based on cross-sectional statistical analysis. Compared with coincidental sharing between unrelated individuals, an excess of low generation-probability sequences was observed among out-of-frame TCR alpha sequences shared between twins. Zero-insertion analyses could be partly confounded by invariant T cells such as MAIT and iNKT, although diverse VJ usage argued against such confounding for most clonotypes. In monozygotic twins, out-of-frame TCR alpha sharing was systematically underestimated by recombination models, although the models agreed with sharing between unrelated individuals. In beta out-of-frame sequences, excess twin sharing was weaker, because having fewer shared sequences lowered the signal-to-noise ratio. Fewer insertions were carried by abundant cord blood beta clonotypes; a weaker similar trend was observed in young adult naive repertoires, while no such trend was observed in memory repertoires.

The method behind the library was 5' RACE. Sequencing was carried out with an Illumina HiSeq 2000. A universal primer binding site was added through template switching, and the final cDNA carried a unique molecular identifier so that TCR cDNA molecules could be counted accurately. Specific primers in the conserved constant-segment region were used to synthesize first-strand cDNA for the TCR alpha and beta chains. To control for contamination, every cDNA library carried two barcodes: a SMART-Mk sample barcode plus Illumina barcodes. TruSeq adapter sequences, together with Illumina sample barcodes, were added in two successive PCR steps. The Illumina HiSeq platform was used with custom primers to sequence TCR alpha and beta cDNA libraries. For the original study's pipeline: Unique molecular identifiers were extracted from raw reads with MiGEC, and CDR3 positions were determined with MiXCR. For each individual, recombination models were inferred using an EM algorithm with the repgenHMM and IGoR tools. Shared clonotype analysis was performed with the tcR package in R, normalizing sharing by the product of cloneset sizes. To study raw recombination free of thymic and clonal selection effects, out-of-frame nonproductive sequences were analyzed. TCRdb handled the public reads itself, with Q25 trimming in fastp and clone calling in MiXCR, and kept productive beta chains. Rows are combined by CDR3 protein, so each entry shows the most common genes and DNA. TCRdb's processing, not the authors' own work, is the source of the V and J calls. In all, the sample holds around 670,000 distinct CDR3 sequences, and roughly 6% of those were seen once. Together, the top ten hold roughly 2% of the sample.

This clonotype was found many times. This clone's antigen is unknown. It has no much larger one-base neighbor in the sample; base qualities were not kept. The CDR1 and CDR2 encoded by the germline V gene (reference sequence) are MNHEY and SMNVEV. CDR3 length: 14 amino acids, cysteine to phenylalanine. Only the CDR3 portion is preserved as DNA: 42 bases, with reading frame beginning at the first base. The trim is 4 bases for V and 5 bases for J, with a gap of 15 bases between the germline ends. Every donor in the study was a healthy Caucasian. Three unrelated non-twin adults were additionally sequenced: a male aged 18 to 30, a male aged 50 to 59 and a female aged 50 to 59. Using Miltenyi CD45RO+ enrichment and human naive T-cell isolation kits, memory (CD45RO+) and naive T cells were isolated from PBMC.

The TCR was taken from a man between 18 and 35 years old in good health. The source material was naive T cells sorted from blood. The intended sense of this specimen's cell subset or site label: cells isolated with a human naive T-cell isolation kit. The sequence links TRBV27 to TRBJ2-7, with TRBD1 perhaps the D gene, on 5 matching bases. This receptor has the CDR3 CASSSTDTFHEQYF. The bases are TGTGCCAGCAGTTCCACGGACACTTTCCACGAGCAGTACTTC.